This T cell receptor beta chain is from a study of T cell clonality in common variable immunodeficiency. This clone was observed at least ten times. The target antigen is unknown. The read ends 3 residues shy of where the CDR3 ends; the end is completed using the germline J gene. The germline V gene has CDR1 SGHTA and CDR2 FQGTGA. V was pared by 1 base and J by 8 bases, with 18 bases between. The CDR3 is made up of 16 amino acids. Notes on the study in general: Fewer deletions and N-nucleotide insertions were reportedly seen in common variable immunodeficiency TCR beta sequences.

Produced via immunoSEQ multiplex PCR; TCRdb's table is partial and in-frame only. The repertoire consists of about 55,000 clones, none detected only once. V gene TRBV7-3 combines with J gene TRBJ2-1; the D gene is possibly TRBD2 (5 bases). Input material: peripheral blood mononuclear cells. This receptor was identified in a person between 18 and 69 years old in good health. The DNA read from the CDR3 is TGTGCCAGCAGCTTAAAACCTAGCCTAACTGGCCATGAG. Protein: CASSLKPSLTGHE. The whole CDR3 protein is CASSLKPSLTGHEQFF.